Listed here are 5 T cell receptor beta chains from one sample, sequenced in a study of T cell responses to AZD1222 COVID-19 vaccine. Here immunoSEQ multiplex PCR was the method, and the copy in TCRdb shows in-frame clones only, minus some. The sample lists around 80,000 clones, 75% to 90% occurring once. The material was peripheral blood, obtained 28 days after the second AZD1222 dose. The receptor set was obtained from an adult who received the AZD1222 COVID-19 vaccine.

In this sample, this clone turned up once. The V call is TRBV28, the J call TRBJ1-3; D is undetermined. Germline-derived CDR1 and CDR2 are MDHEN and SYDVKM. This CDR3 has 14 amino acids. Trimming shortened V by 3 bases and J by 0 bases, and 6 bases separated the two germline ends. The chain's CDR3 is CASSFTRSGNTIYF. DNA for the CDR3: TGTGCCAGCAGTTTCACGCGCTCTGGAAACACCATATATTTT. The full variable domain, rest sourced from reference TRBV28 and TRBJ1-3, is DVKVTQSSRYLVKRTGEKVFLECVQDMDHENMFWYRQDPGLGLRLIYFSYDVKMKEKGDIPEGYSVSREKKERFSLILESASTNQTSMYLCASSFTRSGNTIYFGEGSWLTVV.

V usage is TRBV5-6 and J usage is TRBJ1-4; D remains unclear. The CDR3 is 17 residues long. Germline values: CDR1 SGHDT, CDR2 YYEEEE. V lost 3 bases, J lost 0 bases, and 15 bases lay in between. The CDR3 region has the DNA TGTGCCAGCAGCTCCCCTGGGTCGGGAGCAACTAATGAAAAACTGTTTTTT. Translating gives CASSSPGSGATNEKLFF.

The V gene is TRBV5-4, the J gene TRBJ2-7, with 9 nucleotides matching TRBD1. CDR3 size: 15 residues. V gave up 4 bases and J gave up 3 bases; unmatched junction bases: 8. Germline V gene lookup returns CDR1 SGHNT and CDR2 YYREEE (reference sequence). DNA for the CDR3: TGTGCCAGCAGCGAGGGACAGGGTCGGTTCTACGAGCAGTACTTC. Translated, it gives CASSEGQGRFYEQYF.

The chain joins TRBV29-1 to TRBJ2-1, with no clear D. Germline values: CDR1 SQVTM, CDR2 ANQGSEA. The CDR3 spans 15 residues. V shed 0 bases and J shed 0 bases, with 9 bases lying between them. CDR3 amino acids: CSVEDLIDSYNEQFF. The CDR3 DNA is TGCAGCGTTGAAGATCTGATAGACTCCTACAATGAGCAGTTCTTC.

J is TRBJ1-6 and V is TRBV27; 8 positions match TRBD1. V was pared by 3 bases and J by 11 bases, with 12 bases of the junction left unmatched. Germline CDR1 MNHEY, CDR2 SMNVEV (reference sequence). The CDR3 runs to 16 residues. The CDR3 sequence is CASSFGGAGGSTPLHF. CDR3 in DNA: TGTGCCAGCAGTTTCGGGGGGGCAGGGGGCTCTACACCCCTCCACTTT.